Shown below are 19 T cell receptor beta chains from a single sample sequenced in a study of T cell repertoires in cytomegalovirus infection. TCRdb fed the reads into MiXCR, producing one record per CDR3 protein. The table shows fewer than 200,000 distinct CDR3 sequences, with roughly a fifth occurring only once. The sequenced sample was PBMCs. All receptors derive from a human donor in good health (CMV status not recorded). Some clones in this sample may be carry-over from other donors' samples.

In this sample, this clonotype turned up many times. The chain links TRBV11-1 to TRBJ2-1; D gene unclear. The germline V gene has CDR1 SGHAT and CDR2 FQDESV (reference sequence). The CDR3 is 15 residues long. V was trimmed by 1 base and J by 9 bases, leaving 16 bases between them. CDR3 nucleotides: TGTGCCAGCAGCTTAGGACGGACCGATTTAGGTGAGCAGTTCTTC. It specifies CASSLGRTDLGEQFF. The complete variable domain, with remaining parts taken from reference TRBV11-1 and TRBJ2-1, reads EAEVAQSPRYKITEKSQAVAFWCDPISGHATLYWYRQILGQGPELLVQFQDESVVDDSQLPKDRFSAERLKGVDSTLKIQPAELGDSAMYLCASSLGRTDLGEQFFGPGTRLTVL.

V usage is TRBV28 and J usage is TRBJ2-1, with 9 bases that match TRBD1. Germline CDR1 is MDHEN and CDR2 is SYDVKM. The CDR3 totals 19 residues. J lost 0 bases, V lost 8 bases, and 17 bases had no gene match. The CDR3 DNA sequence: TGTGCCAGCTCCGGGAGTCCCGGGACAGGGCAAACCTCCTACAATGAGCAGTTCTTC. Protein product: CASSGSPGTGQTSYNEQFF.

The chain links TRBV14 to TRBJ1-5, with D possibly TRBD1 on 6 matching bases. CDR1 is SGHDN, CDR2 FVKESK, per germline. This CDR3 is 13 amino acids long. V dropped 2 bases and J dropped 7 bases, with 9 bases sitting between them. CDR3 sequence: CASSQQGGQPQHF. The CDR3 DNA is TGTGCCAGCAGCCAACAAGGGGGACAGCCCCAGCATTTT.

The V call is TRBV11-3, the J call TRBJ2-7; D not certain. Per the germline V gene, CDR1 is SGHNT and CDR2 is YENEEA. The V end lost 4 bases, the J end lost 6 bases, and 16 bases lay between the germline ends. The CDR3 loop spans 14 amino acids. CDR3: CASSYSRTAPEQYF. The CDR3 DNA sequence: TGTGCCAGCAGCTATTCCCGCACAGCTCCCGAGCAGTACTTC.

This clonotype was seen a handful of times. This sequence joins TRBV23-1 and TRBJ1-2, with 8 bases matching TRBD1. TRBV23-1 is an open reading frame, and its role is uncertain. The ends lost 6 bases at V and 3 bases at J; junction bases unmatched: 9. The CDR3 spans 15 residues. In nucleotides, the CDR3 is TGCGCCAGCAGCCCGCCGACAGGGGAGTACTATGGCTACACCTTC. Amino acids: CASSPPTGEYYGYTF.

The table lists this clonotype with a few counts. The chain joins TRBV28 to TRBJ1-5; D is undetermined. The ends were cut back, 4 bases at V and 5 bases at J, with 18 bases in the middle. Germline-derived CDR1 and CDR2 are MDHEN and SYDVKM. The CDR3 length is 16 residues. The CDR3 sequence: CASSSALGAKDQPQHF. CDR3 in DNA: TGTGCCAGCAGTTCTGCGTTAGGCGCCAAGGATCAGCCCCAGCATTTT.

This clonotype appeared many times. V gene TRBV12-3 or TRBV12-4 combines with J gene TRBJ1-1, with 9 bases matching TRBD1. The CDR3 sequence is 16 residues long. The V gene end was trimmed by 4 bases and the J gene end by 1 base; junction bases not matched to a gene: 7. CDR3 bases: TGTGCCAGCAGTTCTTGGACAGGGGCGACGAACACTGAAGCTTTCTTT. Encoded protein: CASSSWTGATNTEAFF.

Regarding this clonotype: One base away lies a much larger clone, so this may be a sequencing read error. The V and J genes are TRBV7-3 and TRBJ1-3; D unresolved. The germline V gene has CDR1 SGHTA and CDR2 FQGTGA. The V gene lost 2 bases and the J gene lost 3 bases, with 11 bases spanning the gap. This CDR3 spans 15 amino acids. The CDR3 sequence: CASSLASGFGNTIYF. CDR3 nucleotides: TGTGCCAGCAGCTTAGCTTCAGGTTTTGGAAACACCATATATTTT.

This clonotype was observed at least ten times. The CDR3 spells CASGLSREDEKLFF. CDR3 DNA: TGTGCTAGTGGTTTATCCAGGGAGGATGAAAAACTGTTTTTT. The chain is built from TRBV12-5 and TRBJ1-4, with a weak D call TRBD1 (5 bases). CDR3 size: 14 residues. The germline V gene encodes CDR1 LGHNT and CDR2 FRNRAP. V was pared by 3 bases and J by 6 bases, with 11 bases between.

This clonotype turned up a few times. The rearrangement links TRBV5-5 to TRBJ2-7; a weak D match, TRBD2 (5 bases). Per the germline V gene, CDR1 is SGHKS and CDR2 is YYEKEE (reference sequence). Trimming left V 2 bases short and J 4 bases short, with 7 bases between. This CDR3 is built from 12 residues. The CDR3 is CASSLAEYEQYF. CDR3 nucleotides: TGTGCCAGCAGCTTAGCGGAGTACGAGCAGTACTTC.

The chain combines TRBV10-3 with TRBJ2-7; the D call may be TRBD1 or TRBD2 (6 bases each). With 3 bases removed from V and 1 base from J, the gap between germline ends came to 10 bases. The CDR3 has 14 residues. Germline CDR1 ENHRY, CDR2 SYGVKD. The CDR3 DNA reads TGTGCCATCAGTGAACGGGGGCTGTCCTACGAGCAGTACTTC. As protein: CAISERGLSYEQYF.

Only a few counts were recorded for this clonotype. The rearrangement joins TRBV5-6 to TRBJ2-5, with 7 bases fitting TRBD2. The CDR3 loop spans 19 amino acids. Germline-derived CDR1 and CDR2 are SGHDT and YYEEEE. V lost 1 base and J lost 9; bases outside the gene matches: 24. The CDR3 region is CASSLRWSRPQRGTGAQYF. In DNA form, the CDR3 reads TGTGCCAGCAGCTTGAGATGGTCGAGACCTCAGCGGGGTACCGGGGCCCAGTACTTC.

The chain joins TRBV11-2 to TRBJ1-6; 7 bases fit TRBD1. This CDR3 has 16 residues. CDR1 and CDR2 (germline): SGHAT, FQNNGV. V lost 1 base to trimming and J lost 7 bases; unmatched junction nucleotides: 7. The CDR3 protein is CASSLVAGQLNSPLHF. The CDR3 DNA reads TGTGCCAGCAGCTTAGTGGCGGGACAGCTGAATTCACCCCTCCACTTT. Based on the CDR3 plus reference TRBV11-2 and TRBJ1-6, the full variable domain is EAGVAQSPRYKIIEKRQSVAFWCNPISGHATLYWYQQILGQGPKLLIQFQNNGVVDDSQLPKDRFSAERLKGVDSTLKIQPAKLEDSAVYLCASSLVAGQLNSPLHFGNGTRLTVT.

This clonotype was detected many times. V gene TRBV7-2 combines with J gene TRBJ2-7, with TRBD1 matching over 7 bases. The germline V gene has CDR1 SGHTA and CDR2 FQGNSA. The CDR3 spans 14 residues. V was pared by 6 bases and J by 4 bases, with 9 bases of the junction left unmatched. The CDR3 here is CASRSTGKGYEQYF. CDR3 nucleotide sequence: TGTGCCAGCAGGTCGACAGGGAAGGGGTACGAGCAGTACTTC.

This clonotype was counted only a few times. The CDR3 protein is CASSQTQGRVVEQYF. As DNA, the CDR3 is TGCGCCAGCAGCCAAACCCAGGGCAGGGTTGTCGAGCAGTACTTC. This chain uses TRBV4-1 with TRBJ2-7; possible D gene TRBD1, 5 bases. CDR3 length equals 15 residues. In germline, CDR1 is MGHRA, CDR2 YSYEKL. Trimming took 2 bases from V and 6 from J, leaving 17 bases between them.

This clonotype was seen a handful of times. The chain combines TRBV6-2 or TRBV6-3 with TRBJ2-7, with 10 nucleotides matching TRBD1. V shed 5 bases and J 5 bases; nucleotides not matched to a gene: 6. The CDR3 has 14 residues. Germline V gives CDR1 MNHEY, CDR2 SVGEGT. The CDR3 DNA reads TGTGCCAGCAGTAAACGGACAGGGGGGGACGAGCAGTACTTC. As protein: CASSKRTGGDEQYF.

This clonotype was recorded at least ten times. This CDR3 is CASSAPSGYTF. CDR3 in DNA: TGTGCCAGCAGCGCCCCCTCTGGCTACACCTTC. The chain combines TRBV7-2 with TRBJ1-2; D gene uncertain. Germline-derived CDR1 and CDR2 are SGHTA and FQGNSA. CDR3 length: 11 amino acids. Trimming left V 5 bases short and J 7 bases short, with 8 bases between.

This clonotype was observed many times. One end of the junction varies from germline; a read error may be responsible. V is TRBV7-2 and J is TRBJ2-6, with 8 bases matching TRBD1. Germline CDR1 reads SGHTA; CDR2 reads FQGNSA. The CDR3 runs 19 residues. CDR3 bases: TGTGCCAGCAGCCCCAGGGGGACAGGCCCGAGCTCTGAGGCCAACGTCCTGACTTTC. Translating gives CASSPRGTGPSSEANVLTF.

This clonotype was seen only a few times. V is TRBV20-1 and J is TRBJ2-1; 9 positions match TRBD1. In germline, CDR1 is DFQATT, CDR2 SNEGSKA (reference sequence). This CDR3 comprises 16 residues. Losses at the gene ends were 0 bases for V and 3 bases for J; bases not matched to a gene: 6. The CDR3 sequence: CSARDPGQGRYNEQFF. The CDR3 DNA reads as TGCAGTGCTAGAGATCCGGGACAGGGCCGCTACAATGAGCAGTTCTTC.